Listed here are 26 T cell receptor beta chains from one sample, sequenced in a study of CD8 T cells in ankylosing spondylitis. TCRdb recomputed calls from the 5' RACE reads with MiXCR, one row per CDR3 protein. The table records 85,000 to 90,000 distinct CDR3 sequences, roughly 27% of them present only once. Material: blood, either unsorted or a sorted T cell fraction (not recorded which). All receptors come from a male donor with ankylosing spondylitis or in good health (not recorded which).

This chain joins TRBV7-3 and TRBJ2-3; a possible D gene is TRBD2 (5 bases). The CDR3 consists of 13 residues. The germline CDR1 and CDR2 sequences are SGHTA and FQGTGA. The V gene lost 3 bases and the J gene lost 4 bases, with 8 bases spanning the gap. CDR3: CASSFEGADTQYF. DNA for the CDR3: TGTGCCAGCAGCTTTGAGGGAGCAGATACGCAGTATTTT.

The V gene is TRBV5-1, the J gene TRBJ1-1, with D perhaps TRBD1 (6 bases). Per the germline V gene, CDR1 is SGHRS and CDR2 is YFSETQ. With 4 bases removed from V and 3 bases from J, the gap between germline ends came to 16 bases. This CDR3 comprises 15 residues. The CDR3 region has the DNA TGCGCCAGCAGCAAGGTGGGGGGCAGGTACACTGAAGCTTTCTTT. Translating gives CASSKVGGRYTEAFF.

The chain links TRBV7-6 to TRBJ2-3; 8 bases line up with TRBD2. The CDR3 contains 15 residues. Germline V gene sequence: CDR1 SGHVS, CDR2 FNYEAQ. J was trimmed by 4 bases and V by 2 bases; bases with no gene match: 5. The CDR3 spells CASSLMREAADTQYF. The CDR3 coding sequence is TGTGCCAGCAGCTTAATGCGGGAGGCTGCAGATACGCAGTATTTT. Full variable domain (missing parts from reference TRBV7-6 and TRBJ2-3): GAGVSQSPRYKVTKRGQDVALRCDPISGHVSLYWYRQALGQGPEFLTYFNYEAQQDKSGLPNDRFSAERPEGSISTLTIQRTEQRDSAMYRCASSLMREAADTQYFGPGTRLTVL.

The chain links TRBV20-1 to TRBJ2-1, with TRBD2 as a possible D gene (6 bases). Germline CDR1 reads DFQATT; CDR2 reads SNEGSKA (reference sequence). The CDR3 is 11 amino acids. V lost 6 bases and J 6 bases, leaving 9 bases between the germline ends. The CDR3 coding sequence is TGCAGTGCCTCCGGGAGCAATGAGCAGTTCTTC. It encodes CSASGSNEQFF.

The V call is TRBV7-9, the J call TRBJ1-1, with D unclear. This CDR3 has 13 residues. V lost 5 bases to trimming and J lost 5 bases, with 12 bases between them. The germline V gene encodes CDR1 SEHNR and CDR2 FQNEAQ (reference sequence). The CDR3: CASSVDVQTEAFF. As DNA, the CDR3 is TGTGCCAGCAGCGTTGACGTACAAACTGAAGCTTTCTTT.

This clonotype was counted at least ten times. This chain joins TRBV7-2 and TRBJ2-4; D gene ambiguous. Germline V gene lookup returns CDR1 SGHTA and CDR2 FQGNSA. The CDR3 is 13 residues long. With 1 base removed from V and 8 bases from J, the gap between germline ends came to 9 bases. CDR3: CASSLEEWDIQYF. CDR3 DNA: TGTGCCAGCAGCTTAGAGGAATGGGACATTCAGTACTTC. The whole variable domain, remainder taken from reference TRBV7-2 and TRBJ2-4, is GAGVSQSPSNKVTEKGKDVELRCDPISGHTALYWYRQSLGQGLEFLIYFQGNSAPDKSGLPSDRFSAERTGGSVSTLTIQRTQQEDSAVYLCASSLEEWDIQYFGAGTRLSVL.

This clonotype was counted between two and nine times. The chain's CDR3 is CASSLDKTGDTQYF. CDR3 bases: TGCGCCAGCAGCTTAGACAAGACAGGAGATACGCAGTATTTT. The genes are TRBV5-1 and TRBJ2-3; weak D call: TRBD1 (6 bases). Trimming cost V 2 bases and J 5 bases, with 12 bases left between them. This CDR3 is 14 amino acids long. Germline CDR1 reads SGHRS; CDR2 reads YFSETQ.

The chain carries TRBV18 and TRBJ2-7; 10 nucleotides align to TRBD1. CDR1 KGHSH and CDR2 LQKENI come from the germline V gene. CDR3 length: 16 residues. V gave up 0 bases and J gave up 3 bases; unmatched junction bases: 5. CDR3 amino acids: CASSPPGQGVGYEQYF. CDR3 DNA sequence: TGTGCCAGCTCACCACCAGGACAGGGGGTGGGCTACGAGCAGTACTTC.

This clonotype was seen more than once but under ten times. This chain joins TRBV5-1 and TRBJ1-4, with D possibly matching TRBD1 (5 bases). Deletions cut 1 base from V and 11 bases from J, with 15 bases between. The CDR3 covers 14 residues. Germline V CDR1 and CDR2: SGHRS, YFSETQ. CDR3 sequence reads: CASSLSPEAGKLFF. The CDR3, as DNA: TGCGCCAGCAGCTTGAGTCCGGAAGCAGGGAAACTGTTTTTT.

This chain connects TRBV5-1 to TRBJ2-2; 7 bases are a match to TRBD2. V lost 5 bases, J lost 5 bases, and 9 bases stayed unmatched. From germline, CDR1 is SGHRS and CDR2 YFSETQ. The CDR3 extends over 15 amino acids. CDR3 protein: CASSPRTRSTGELFF. The CDR3 DNA sequence: TGCGCCAGCAGTCCGAGGACTAGAAGTACCGGGGAGCTGTTTTTT.

The rearrangement joins TRBV10-3 to TRBJ1-2; D is ambiguous. CDR1 and CDR2 (germline): ENHRY, SYGVKD. Deletions cut 0 bases from V and 4 bases from J, with 6 bases between. There are 13 residues in the CDR3. This CDR3 reads CAISESNSYGYTF. DNA for the CDR3: TGTGCCATCAGTGAGTCGAACAGCTATGGCTACACCTTC.

As DNA, the CDR3 is TGCGCCAGCAGCTTGGTTTCCGGGACAGCCTCTGGGGCCAACGTCCTGACTTTC. It yields the protein CASSLVSGTASGANVLTF. The chain couples TRBV5-1 to TRBJ2-6; 7 nucleotides line up with TRBD1. Trimming cost V 0 bases and J 0 bases; bases outside gene matches: 6. This CDR3 comprises 18 residues. CDR1 is SGHRS and CDR2 is YFSETQ in the germline V gene. The full variable domain, with the rest looked up from reference TRBV5-1 and TRBJ2-6, is KAGVTQTPRYLIKTRGQQVTLSCSPISGHRSVSWYQQTPGQGLQFLFEYFSETQRNKGNFPGRFSGRQFSNSRSEMNVSTLELGDSALYLCASSLVSGTASGANVLTFGAGSRLTVL.

The table lists this clonotype with a few counts. The V call is TRBV5-1, the J call TRBJ2-1, with 7 positions matching TRBD1. CDR3 length: 16 amino acids. CDR1 is SGHRS, CDR2 YFSETQ, per germline. V gave up 2 bases and J gave up 0 bases; unmatched junction bases: 5. CDR3 nucleotides: TGCGCCAGCAGCTTTCAGGGGGACCGCTCCTACAATGAGCAGTTCTTC. It is translated as CASSFQGDRSYNEQFF.

This clonotype has just a few counts. The chain combines TRBV19 with TRBJ1-5; D not resolved. The V and J ends lost 5 bases and 1 base respectively, with 9 bases between them. The CDR3 is 14 residues long. The germline gives CDR1 LNHDA, CDR2 SQIVND (reference sequence). CDR3 nucleotides: TGTGCCAGTAGTTCGGGGTGGAGCAATCAGCCCCAGCATTTT. This encodes CASSSGWSNQPQHF.

This clonotype is a singleton in its sample. J is TRBJ2-7 and V is TRBV20-1; 13 bases are a match to TRBD2. The CDR3 extends over 15 amino acids. V was pared by 3 bases and J by 5 bases, with 7 bases of the junction left unmatched. Germline V gene data show CDR1 as DFQATT and CDR2 as SNEGSKA (reference sequence). This CDR3 reads CSARTTSGGVNEQYV. As DNA, the CDR3 is TGCAGTGCTAGGACCACTAGCGGGGGGGTGAACGAGCAGTACGTC.

This clonotype was recorded at least ten times. The genes are TRBV14 and TRBJ1-2, with D maybe TRBD1 (6 bases). Trimming pared 4 bases from V and 5 bases from J, leaving 20 bases between. The CDR3 spans 16 residues. CDR1 is SGHDN, CDR2 FVKESK, per germline. CDR3 in amino acids: CASSPAGAYAPYGYTF. The DNA of the CDR3 is TGTGCCAGCAGCCCGGCAGGGGCGTATGCCCCATATGGCTACACCTTC.

The V and J genes are TRBV11-2 and TRBJ2-4; a possible D gene is TRBD2 (6 bases). V was trimmed by 0 bases and J by 5 bases, leaving 11 bases between them. CDR1 is SGHAT and CDR2 is FQNNGV in the germline V gene. CDR3 length: 15 amino acids. This CDR3 reads CASSLDRGSQNIQYF. CDR3 bases: TGTGCCAGCAGCTTAGATCGGGGGTCCCAAAACATTCAGTACTTC.

The chain couples TRBV7-9 to TRBJ2-6; possible D gene TRBD2, 6 bases. Germline values: CDR1 SEHNR, CDR2 FQNEAQ (reference sequence). This CDR3 is built from 14 residues. Trimming cost V 7 bases and J 6 bases, with 13 bases left between them. CDR3 in DNA: TGTGCCAGCATTCTCTCGGGAGTGGCCAACGTCCTGACTTTC. Residues: CASILSGVANVLTF.

This clonotype appeared a few times. This chain joins TRBV20-1 and TRBJ2-3; no firm D call. The CDR3 covers 12 residues. Looked up from germline, CDR1 is DFQATT and CDR2 is SNEGSKA (reference sequence). The V end lost 6 bases, the J end lost 4 bases, and 11 bases lay between the germline ends. For the CDR3, the DNA is TGCAGTGCAAGTCCTTGGGCAGATACGCAGTATTTT. Protein product: CSASPWADTQYF.

The gene calls are TRBV7-9 and TRBJ2-3, with 8 bases identical to TRBD1. Germline V CDR1 and CDR2: SEHNR, FQNEAQ (reference sequence). Trimming at V came to 5 bases and at J to 4 bases, leaving 2 bases not matched to a gene. There are 13 residues in the CDR3. In DNA form, the CDR3 reads TGTGCCAGCAGCCCCAGGGGGCCAGATACGCAGTATTTT. Translated, it gives CASSPRGPDTQYF.

The chain has TRBV20-1 and TRBJ1-5; 12 bases align to TRBD1. J was trimmed by 13 bases and V by 6 bases; bases with no gene match: 16. The CDR3 is 15 amino acids. Germline CDR1 is DFQATT and CDR2 is SNEGSKA (reference sequence). This CDR3 is CSAINSGTGGVEQHF. Here the CDR3 DNA reads TGCAGTGCCATTAACTCCGGGACAGGGGGCGTAGAGCAGCATTTT.

This clonotype was observed once. The chain joins TRBV5-1 to TRBJ2-2; tentative D call: TRBD2 (7 bases). CDR3 length equals 14 residues. Per germline, CDR1 SGHRS and CDR2 YFSETQ. Trimming cost V 6 bases and J 6 bases, with 15 bases left between them. The CDR3 DNA reads as TGCGCCAGCACCGCGGGGGCGGTCCCCGGGGAGCTGTTTTTT. This sequence encodes CASTAGAVPGELFF.

This clonotype was detected ten times or more. The chain joins TRBV20-1 to TRBJ2-7, with 9 bases matching TRBD2. Germline CDR1 and CDR2: DFQATT and SNEGSKA (reference sequence). The V and J ends lost 3 bases and 5 bases, in that order; junction bases with no gene match: 5. The CDR3 is 13 residues long. CDR3 region: CSARIAGGNEQYF. In DNA form, the CDR3 reads TGCAGTGCTAGGATTGCGGGAGGGAACGAGCAGTACTTC.

V usage is TRBV9 and J usage is TRBJ1-2, with a possible D match to TRBD1 (6 bases). Germline CDR1 reads SGDLS; CDR2 reads YYNGEE. The V gene lost 1 base and the J gene lost 7 bases, with 11 bases spanning the gap. The CDR3 has 13 residues. For the CDR3, the DNA is TGTGCCAGCAGCGTACCAGGGGTTCGTGGCTACACCTTC. Translating it yields CASSVPGVRGYTF.

V usage is TRBV4-2 and J usage is TRBJ1-4; 7 bases align to TRBD1. With 3 bases clipped from V and 7 bases from J, the junction kept 11 bases outside the gene matches. Germline CDR1 and CDR2: LGHNA and YNFKEQ. The CDR3 runs 16 residues. CDR3 DNA: TGTGCCAGCAGCCACTCCCCCGCAGGGGGGGTTGAAAAACTGTTTTTT. Translated, it gives CASSHSPAGGVEKLFF.

This clonotype was counted many times. The chain uses TRBV20-1 and TRBJ2-7; TRBD2 agrees at 14 bases. The junction had 8 bases not matched to a gene; V was cut back by 5 bases and J by 8 bases. In germline, CDR1 is DFQATT, CDR2 SNEGSKA (reference sequence). The CDR3 consists of 14 residues. DNA for the CDR3: TGCAGTGCTTCCGGGACTAGCGGGAGCCAGCAGCAGTACTTC. This gives the protein CSASGTSGSQQQYF.